This TCR beta chain was observed in a study of CDR3 diversity in severe acne. TCRdb passed the PCR reads through MiXCR, listing each CDR3 protein once. In the table there are more than 85,000 distinct CDR3 sequences, about half of which are singletons. This clonotype was seen many times. The source material was blood. The source of this sequence is a male donor with acne.

Here the CDR3 reads CASSQETDRSSYNEQFF. In DNA form, the CDR3 reads TGTGCCAGCAGCCAAGAAACAGACAGGAGCTCCTACAATGAGCAGTTCTTC. The chain carries TRBV4-2 and TRBJ2-1; a weak D match, TRBD1 (6 bases). This CDR3 is built from 17 residues. V was cut by 0 bases and J by 0 bases, with 12 bases left in between. Germline V gives CDR1 LGHNA, CDR2 YNFKEQ.